This TCR beta chain was documented in a study of blood T cell repertoires in COVID-19. Study at large: Acute and convalescent COVID-19 samples came from the United States, Italy and Spain. T cells, B-cell-depleted T cells, or PBMCs supplied cDNA or gDNA.

In the authors' methods: Quantification of nucleated cells was approximated via reference gene primer amplification. The assay was immunoSEQ multiplex PCR, and TCRdb's table has in-frame clones only and misses some. From that table come the V and J calls and clone size; the DNA was used to work out D and trimming. The table includes 100,000 to 150,000 clones, 70% to 90% detected once. Germline trimming cut 4 bases from V and 3 bases from J; bases unmatched to any gene: 7. Germline CDR1 reads KGHDR; CDR2 reads SFDVKD. CDR3 length equals 16 residues. J is TRBJ2-2 and V is TRBV24-1; TRBD1 matches 7 bases. This TCR was recovered from a man between 35 and 55 years old with acute or convalescent COVID-19. Sequenced sample: peripheral blood. The CDR3 protein is CATSDHGQVDTGELFF. The CDR3 DNA reads TGTGCCACCAGTGACCATGGACAGGTTGACACCGGGGAGCTGTTTTTT.